This T cell receptor beta chain was identified in a study of glioma-infiltrating T cells. This clonotype was observed many times. V was pared by 3 bases and J by 4 bases, with 11 bases between. The CDR3 sequence is 14 residues long. From germline, CDR1 is MNHEY and CDR2 SMNVEV (reference sequence). The iRepertoire nested amplicon-rescue multiplex PCR amplified TCR alpha and beta CDR3s from RNA. TCRdb used MiXCR to reprocess the multiplex PCR reads, holding one entry per CDR3 protein. The table records around 44,000 distinct CDR3 sequences, more than 20% of them present only once. The receptor was derived from a human donor with low-grade glioma or glioblastoma, undergoing nonglioma brain surgery, or in good health (not recorded which). What was sequenced was glioma tissue, nonneoplastic brain tissue, or PBMCs (not recorded which). The chain is built from TRBV27 and TRBJ2-3; D not resolved. In DNA form, the CDR3 reads TGTGCCAGCAGTTTCAGTCAGACCTCAGATACGCAGTATTTT. Its translation is CASSFSQTSDTQYF.